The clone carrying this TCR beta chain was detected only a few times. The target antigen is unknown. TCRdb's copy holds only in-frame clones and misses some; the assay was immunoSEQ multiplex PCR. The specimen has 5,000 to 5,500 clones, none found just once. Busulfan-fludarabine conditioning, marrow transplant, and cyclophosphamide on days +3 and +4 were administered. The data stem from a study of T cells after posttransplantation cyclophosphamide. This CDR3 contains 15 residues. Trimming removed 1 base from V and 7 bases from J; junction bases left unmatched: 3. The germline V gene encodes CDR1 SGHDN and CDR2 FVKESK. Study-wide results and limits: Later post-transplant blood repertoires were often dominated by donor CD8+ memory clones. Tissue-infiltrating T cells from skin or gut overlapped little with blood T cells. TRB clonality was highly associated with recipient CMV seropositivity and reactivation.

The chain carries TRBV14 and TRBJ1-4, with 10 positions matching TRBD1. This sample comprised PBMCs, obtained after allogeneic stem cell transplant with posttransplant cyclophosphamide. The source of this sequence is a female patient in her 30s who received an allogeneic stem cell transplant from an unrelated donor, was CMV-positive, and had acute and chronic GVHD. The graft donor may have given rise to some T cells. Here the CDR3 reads CASSQAGTGVEKLFF. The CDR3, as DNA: TGTGCCAGCAGCCAAGCCGGGACAGGGGTTGAAAAACTGTTTTTT.